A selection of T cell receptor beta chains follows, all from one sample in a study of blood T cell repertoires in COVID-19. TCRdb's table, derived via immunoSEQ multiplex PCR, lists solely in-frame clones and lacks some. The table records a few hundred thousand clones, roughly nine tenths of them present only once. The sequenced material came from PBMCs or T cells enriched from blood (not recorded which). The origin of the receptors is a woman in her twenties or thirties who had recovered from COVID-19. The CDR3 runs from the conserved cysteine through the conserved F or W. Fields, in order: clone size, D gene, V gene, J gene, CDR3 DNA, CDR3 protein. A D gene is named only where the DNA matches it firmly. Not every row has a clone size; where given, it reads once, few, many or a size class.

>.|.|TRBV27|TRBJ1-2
TGTGCCAGCAGCCTTATCTCTCAGGGGTTTGGGGGCTACACCTTC
CASSLISQGFGGYTF
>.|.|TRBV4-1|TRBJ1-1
TGCGCCAGCAGCCAAGATGCGGCGGGTCGTGGGAACACTGAAGCTTTCTTT
CASSQDAAGRGNTEAFF
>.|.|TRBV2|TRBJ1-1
TGTGCCAGCACTTTGAGGCCAGAGACGGGAAGTGAAGCTTTCTTT
CASTLRPETGSEAFF
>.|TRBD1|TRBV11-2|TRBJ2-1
TGTGCCAGCAGCTTAGGGACAGGAGGAGACAATGAGCAGTTCTTC
CASSLGTGGDNEQFF
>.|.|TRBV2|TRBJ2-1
TGTGCCAGCAGCCCCCGGGGGGCCAACAATGAGCAGTTCTTC
CASSPRGANNEQFF
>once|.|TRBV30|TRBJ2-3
TGTGCCTGGAGTTCAGGCCCAGATACGCAGTATTTT
CAWSSGPDTQYF
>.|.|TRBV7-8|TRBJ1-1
TGTGCCAGCAGCCTAGATATAGCTGCGGGCACTGAAGCTTTCTTT
CASSLDIAAGTEAFF
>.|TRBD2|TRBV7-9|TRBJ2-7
TGTGCCAGCAGCTTAGGACTAGCGGGCCACGAGCAGTACTTC
CASSLGLAGHEQYF
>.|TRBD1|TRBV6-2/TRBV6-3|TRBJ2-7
TGTGCCAGCAGTACGGACAGGGACGAGCAGTACTTC
CASSTDRDEQYF
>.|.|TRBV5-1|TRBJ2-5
TGCGCCAGCAGCTATTCAGGTGAAGAGACCCAGTACTTC
CASSYSGEETQYF
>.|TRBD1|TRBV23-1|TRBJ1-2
TGCGCCAGCAGTCAATCAGGAAAGGGGGCGCATGGGAACTATGGCTACACCTTC
CASSQSGKGAHGNYGYTF
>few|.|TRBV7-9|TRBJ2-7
TGTGCCAGCAGCGACCGGGACACTCCCTACGAGCAGTACTTC
CASSDRDTPYEQYF
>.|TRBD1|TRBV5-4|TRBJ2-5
TGTGCCAGCAGCCAATTGGGACAGGGGGAACAAGAGACCCAGTACTTC
CASSQLGQGEQETQYF
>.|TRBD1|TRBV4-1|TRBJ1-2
TGCGCCAGCAGCCAGGTCATAACAGGGGCGGGGGGCTACACCTTC
CASSQVITGAGGYTF
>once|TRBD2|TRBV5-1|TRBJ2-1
TGCGCCAGCACCGGGACTAGCCCTACCTACAATGAGCAGTTCTTC
CASTGTSPTYNEQFF
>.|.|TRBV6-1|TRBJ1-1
TGTGCCAGCAGTGAAGCACAGGGAACTGAAGCTTTCTTT
CASSEAQGTEAFF
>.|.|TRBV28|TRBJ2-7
TGTGCCAGCCGGAACAGGATTAACTACGAGCAGTACTTC
CASRNRINYEQYF
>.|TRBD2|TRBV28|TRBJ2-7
TGTGCCAGCCTTAGAACTAGCGGGACCACCTACGAGCAGTACTTC
CASLRTSGTTYEQYF
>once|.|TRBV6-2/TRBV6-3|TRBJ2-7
TGTGCCAGCAGCTCGGGCACGGGGGAGCAGTACTTC
CASSSGTGEQYF
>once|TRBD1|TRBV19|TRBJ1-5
TGTGCCAGTAGTCCAGCAGGGGGAGGAGATCAGCCCCAGCATTTT
CASSPAGGGDQPQHF
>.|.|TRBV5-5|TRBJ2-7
TGTGCCAGCAGCTTAGGGCGGGACTACGAGCAGTACTTC
CASSLGRDYEQYF
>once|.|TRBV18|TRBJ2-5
TGTGCCAGCTCACGAGGGCGCCCAGGGGCCGAAGAGACCCAGTACTTC
CASSRGRPGAEETQYF
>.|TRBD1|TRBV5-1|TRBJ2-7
TGCGCCAGCAGATTCTCGGAGGGACAGGGCTACTACGAGCAGTACTTC
CASRFSEGQGYYEQYF
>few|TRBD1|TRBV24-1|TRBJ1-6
TGTGCCACCAGTGTTCGTGGGACAGGGGTTTCACCCCTCCACTTT
CATSVRGTGVSPLHF
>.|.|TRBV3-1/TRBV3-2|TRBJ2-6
TGTGCCAGCAGCCAAGTTGGCAGCAACGTCCTGACTTTC
CASSQVGSNVLTF
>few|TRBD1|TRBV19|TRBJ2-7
TGTGCCAGTAGTAGTCGAGGGGGCGAAAGCTACGAGCAGTACTTC
CASSSRGGESYEQYF
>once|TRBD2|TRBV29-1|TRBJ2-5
TGCAGCGCCGAATTAGCGGGGGCAAATGGCGAGACCCAGTACTTC
CSAELAGANGETQYF
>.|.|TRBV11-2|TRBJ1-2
TGTGCCAGCAGCTCTGTCTCAACTCAGCGCTATGGCTACACCTTC
CASSSVSTQRYGYTF
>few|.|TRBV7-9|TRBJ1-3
TGTGCCAGCGGCAGGGGAGGGTTAAACACCATATATTTT
CASGRGGLNTIYF
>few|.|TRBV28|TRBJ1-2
TGTGCCAGCAGTTCAGGATCAGATTCGTTCTATGGCTACACCTTC
CASSSGSDSFYGYTF
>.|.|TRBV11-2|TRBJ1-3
TGTGCCAGCAGCCAACAGGGCACCCGGGGTAACACCATATATTTT
CASSQQGTRGNTIYF
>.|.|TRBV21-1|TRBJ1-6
TGTGCCAGCAGCCGGACAGGGGAAGATTCACCCCTCCACTTT
CASSRTGEDSPLHF
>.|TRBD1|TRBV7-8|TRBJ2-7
TGTGCCAGCAGCTTGACAGGGGAGACCTACGAGCAGTACTTC
CASSLTGETYEQYF
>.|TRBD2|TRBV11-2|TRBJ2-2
TGTGCCAGCAGCTTAGGCGGGGGCACCGGGGAGCTGTTTTTT
CASSLGGGTGELFF
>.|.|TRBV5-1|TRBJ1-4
TGCGCCAGCAGCACCGGAGCAACTAATGAAAAACTGTTTTTT
CASSTGATNEKLFF
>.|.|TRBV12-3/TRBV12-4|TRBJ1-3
TGTGCCAGCAGTGAACTGGCTGGAAACACCATATATTTT
CASSELAGNTIYF
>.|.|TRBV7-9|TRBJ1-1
TGTGCCAGCAGCCGTACCGGGGGAACTGAAGCTTTCTTT
CASSRTGGTEAFF
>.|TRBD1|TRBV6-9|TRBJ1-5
TGTGCCCAGGGGGCCAGCAATCAGCCCCAGCATTTT
CAQGASNQPQHF
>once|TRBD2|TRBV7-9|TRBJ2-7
TGTGCCAGCAGCACAATTAGCGGGGGAAGCTCCTACGAGCAGTACTTC
CASSTISGGSSYEQYF
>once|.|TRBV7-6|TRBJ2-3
TGTGCCAGCAGCTTAAGGGATGTGGCGGGGGATACGCAGTATTTT
CASSLRDVAGDTQYF
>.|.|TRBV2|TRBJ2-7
TGTGCCAGCAGCACCGGGACACTAGCCTACGAGCAGTACTTC
CASSTGTLAYEQYF
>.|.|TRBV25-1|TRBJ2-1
TGTGCCAGCAGTGATAGGGACTTAGCTTACAATGAGCAGTTCTTC
CASSDRDLAYNEQFF
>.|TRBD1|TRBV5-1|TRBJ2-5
TGCGCCAGCAGCTTGGAACAGGGGGAGACCCAGTACTTC
CASSLEQGETQYF
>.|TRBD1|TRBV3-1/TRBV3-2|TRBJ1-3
TGTGCCAGCAGCCGATGGGACAGGGGCGATAACACCATATATTTT
CASSRWDRGDNTIYF
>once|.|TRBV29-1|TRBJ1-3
TGCAGCGTGTCAGGGGTTTGGGGAAACACCATATATTTT
CSVSGVWGNTIYF
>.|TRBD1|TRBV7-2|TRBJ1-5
TGTGCCAGCAGCCCAGGCATCAGGGGGCCCAACAATCAGCCCCAGCATTTT
CASSPGIRGPNNQPQHF
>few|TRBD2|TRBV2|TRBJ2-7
TGTGCCAGCAGAGACGGGACTAGCGGTTCCTACGAGCAGTACTTC
CASRDGTSGSYEQYF
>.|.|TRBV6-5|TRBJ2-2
TGTGCCAGCATTCTCGAGACCGGGGAGCTGTTTTTT
CASILETGELFF
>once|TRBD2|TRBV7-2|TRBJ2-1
TGTGCCAGCAGCTCCACCACTAGCGGTGCTTACAATGAGCAGTTCTTC
CASSSTTSGAYNEQFF
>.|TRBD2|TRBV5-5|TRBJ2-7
TGTGCCAGCAGCTTGGGACTAGCGGGAGTCGGGCCCTACGAGCAGTACTTC
CASSLGLAGVGPYEQYF